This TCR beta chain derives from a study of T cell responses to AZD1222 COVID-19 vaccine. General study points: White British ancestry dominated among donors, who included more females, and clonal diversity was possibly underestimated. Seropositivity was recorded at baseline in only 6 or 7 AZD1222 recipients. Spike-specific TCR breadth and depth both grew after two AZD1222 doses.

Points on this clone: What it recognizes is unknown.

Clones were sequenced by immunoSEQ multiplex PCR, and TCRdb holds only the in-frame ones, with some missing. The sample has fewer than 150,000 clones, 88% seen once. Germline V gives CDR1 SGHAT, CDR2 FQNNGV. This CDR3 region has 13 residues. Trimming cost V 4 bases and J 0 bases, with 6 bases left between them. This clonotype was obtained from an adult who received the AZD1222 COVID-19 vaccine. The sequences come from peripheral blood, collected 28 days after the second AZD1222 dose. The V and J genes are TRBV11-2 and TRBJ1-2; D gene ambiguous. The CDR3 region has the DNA TGTGCCAGCAGCTCGCACTCTAACTATGGCTACACCTTC. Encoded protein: CASSSHSNYGYTF. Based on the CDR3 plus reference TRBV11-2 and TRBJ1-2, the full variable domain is EAGVAQSPRYKIIEKRQSVAFWCNPISGHATLYWYQQILGQGPKLLIQFQNNGVVDDSQLPKDRFSAERLKGVDSTLKIQPAKLEDSAVYLCASSSHSNYGYTFGSGTRLTVV.